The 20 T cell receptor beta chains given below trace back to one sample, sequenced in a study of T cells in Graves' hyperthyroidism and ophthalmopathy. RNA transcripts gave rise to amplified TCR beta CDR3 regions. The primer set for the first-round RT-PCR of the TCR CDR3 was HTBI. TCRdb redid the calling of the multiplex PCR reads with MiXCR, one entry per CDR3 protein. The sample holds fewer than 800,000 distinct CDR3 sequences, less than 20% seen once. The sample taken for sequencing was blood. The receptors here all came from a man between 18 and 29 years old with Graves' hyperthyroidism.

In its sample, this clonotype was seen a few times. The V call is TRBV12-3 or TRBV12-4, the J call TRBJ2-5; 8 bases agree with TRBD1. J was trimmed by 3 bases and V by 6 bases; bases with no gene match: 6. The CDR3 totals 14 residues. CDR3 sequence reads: CASSPNRGKETQYF. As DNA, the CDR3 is TGTGCCAGCAGCCCCAACAGGGGGAAAGAGACCCAGTACTTC.

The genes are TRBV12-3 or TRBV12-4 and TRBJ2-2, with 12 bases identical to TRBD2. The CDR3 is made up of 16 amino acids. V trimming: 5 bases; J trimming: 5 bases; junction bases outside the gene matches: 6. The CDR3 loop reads CASSPSGRAQTGELFF. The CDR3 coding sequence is TGTGCCAGCAGTCCTAGCGGGAGGGCTCAGACCGGGGAGCTGTTTTTT.

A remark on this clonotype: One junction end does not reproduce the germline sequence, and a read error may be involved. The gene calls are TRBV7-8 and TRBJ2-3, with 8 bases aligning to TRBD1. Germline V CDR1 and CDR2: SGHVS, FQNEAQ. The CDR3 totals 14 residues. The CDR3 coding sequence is TGTGCTAGCAGCTCGGACAGGGACGGAGATACGCAGTATTTT. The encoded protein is CASSSDRDGDTQYF.

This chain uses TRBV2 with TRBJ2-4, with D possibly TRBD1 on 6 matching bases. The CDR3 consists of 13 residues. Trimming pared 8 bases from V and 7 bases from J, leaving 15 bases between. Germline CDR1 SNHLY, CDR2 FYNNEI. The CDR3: CASQPGHVNIQYF. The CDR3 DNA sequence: TGTGCCAGCCAACCGGGACACGTCAACATTCAGTACTTC.

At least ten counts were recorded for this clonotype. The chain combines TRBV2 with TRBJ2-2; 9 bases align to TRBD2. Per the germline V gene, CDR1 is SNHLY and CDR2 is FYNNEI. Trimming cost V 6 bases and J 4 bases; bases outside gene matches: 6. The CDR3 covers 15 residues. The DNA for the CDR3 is TGTGCCAGCAGCCAAGCGGGAGGACCCACCGGGGAGCTGTTTTTT. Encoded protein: CASSQAGGPTGELFF.

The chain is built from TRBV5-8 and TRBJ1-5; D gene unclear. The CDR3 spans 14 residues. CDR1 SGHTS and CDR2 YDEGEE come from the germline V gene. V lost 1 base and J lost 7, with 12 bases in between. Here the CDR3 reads CASSLLGRRQPQHF. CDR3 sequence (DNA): TGTGCCAGCAGCTTGCTGGGCCGACGGCAGCCCCAGCATTTT.

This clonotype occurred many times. In DNA form, the CDR3 reads TGTGCCAGCAGTGAAGAGGTAAGGCAGCCCCAGCATTTT. It is translated as CASSEEVRQPQHF. This chain connects TRBV2 to TRBJ1-5; D not certain. This CDR3 has 13 residues. The germline gives CDR1 SNHLY, CDR2 FYNNEI. The ends were cut back, 1 base at V and 7 bases at J, with 8 bases in the middle.

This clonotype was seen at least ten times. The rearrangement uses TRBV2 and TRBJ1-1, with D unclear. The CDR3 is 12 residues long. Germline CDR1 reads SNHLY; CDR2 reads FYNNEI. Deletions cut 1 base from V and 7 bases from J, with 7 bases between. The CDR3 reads CASSEGSSEAFF. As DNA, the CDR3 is TGTGCCAGCAGTGAAGGCAGTAGTGAAGCTTTCTTT.

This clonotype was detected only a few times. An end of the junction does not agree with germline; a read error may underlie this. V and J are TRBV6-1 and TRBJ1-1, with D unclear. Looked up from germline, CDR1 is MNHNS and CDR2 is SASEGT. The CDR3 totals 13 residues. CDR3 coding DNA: TGTGCCAGCAGGGGAACAGTCGACACTGAAACTTTCTTT. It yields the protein CASRGTVDTETFF.

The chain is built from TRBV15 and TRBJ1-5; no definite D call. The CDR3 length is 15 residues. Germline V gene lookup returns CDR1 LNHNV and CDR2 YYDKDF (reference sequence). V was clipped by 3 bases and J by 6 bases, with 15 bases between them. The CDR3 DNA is TGTGCCACCAGCAGTACGGCAGGTATGGGTCAGCCCCAGCATTTT. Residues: CATSSTAGMGQPQHF.

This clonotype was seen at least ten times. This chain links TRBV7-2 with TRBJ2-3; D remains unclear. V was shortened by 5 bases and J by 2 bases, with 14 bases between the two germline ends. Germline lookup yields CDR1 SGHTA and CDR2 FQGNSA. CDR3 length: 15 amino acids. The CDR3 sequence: CASSLNPQVTDTQYF. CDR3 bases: TGTGCCAGCAGCCTAAACCCTCAAGTCACAGATACGCAGTATTTT.

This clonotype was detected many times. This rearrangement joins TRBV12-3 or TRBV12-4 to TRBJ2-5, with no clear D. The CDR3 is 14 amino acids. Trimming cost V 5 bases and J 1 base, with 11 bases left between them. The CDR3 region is CASSTPKGQETQYF. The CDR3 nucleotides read TGTGCCAGCAGTACCCCGAAGGGCCAAGAGACCCAGTACTTC.

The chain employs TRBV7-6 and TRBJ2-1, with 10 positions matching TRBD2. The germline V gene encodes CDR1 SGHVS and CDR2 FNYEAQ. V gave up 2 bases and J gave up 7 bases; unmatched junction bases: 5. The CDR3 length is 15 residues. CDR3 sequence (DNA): TGTGCCAGCAGCTTACCTAGCGGGAGTCATAATGAGCAGTTCTTC. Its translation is CASSLPSGSHNEQFF.

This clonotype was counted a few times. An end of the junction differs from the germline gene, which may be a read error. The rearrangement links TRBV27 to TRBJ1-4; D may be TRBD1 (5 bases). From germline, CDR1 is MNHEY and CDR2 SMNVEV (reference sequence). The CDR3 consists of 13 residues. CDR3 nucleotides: TGTGCCAGCAGGACAGCAACTACTGAAAAACTGTTTTTT. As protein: CASRTATTEKLFF.

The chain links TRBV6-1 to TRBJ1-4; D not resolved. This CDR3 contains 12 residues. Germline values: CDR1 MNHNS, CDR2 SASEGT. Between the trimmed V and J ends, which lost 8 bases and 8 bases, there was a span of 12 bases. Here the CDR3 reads CASGSPREKLFF. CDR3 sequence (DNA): TGTGCCAGCGGGAGTCCTAGGGAAAAACTGTTTTTT.

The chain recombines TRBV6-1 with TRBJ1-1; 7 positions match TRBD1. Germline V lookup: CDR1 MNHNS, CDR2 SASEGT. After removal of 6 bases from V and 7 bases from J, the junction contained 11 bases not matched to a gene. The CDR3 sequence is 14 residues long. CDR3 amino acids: CASRIAQGPIEAFF. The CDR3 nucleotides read TGTGCCAGCAGGATTGCACAGGGGCCCATTGAAGCTTTCTTT.

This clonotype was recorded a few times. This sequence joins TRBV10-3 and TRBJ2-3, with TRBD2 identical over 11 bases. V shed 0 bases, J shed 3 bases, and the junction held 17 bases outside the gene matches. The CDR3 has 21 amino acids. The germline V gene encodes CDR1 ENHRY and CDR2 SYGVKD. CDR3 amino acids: CAISESSEHSGGAELTDTQYF. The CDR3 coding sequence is TGTGCCATCAGTGAGTCTTCAGAACATAGCGGGGGGGCCGAATTGACAGATACGCAGTATTTT.

The CDR3 DNA sequence: TGTGCCAGCAGTTTTAGGGACTATCGGGGCACCTTC. Residues: CASSFRDYRGTF. The chain is built from TRBV12-3 or TRBV12-4 and TRBJ1-2; possible D gene TRBD1, 5 bases. V was trimmed by 3 bases and J by 13 bases, leaving 15 bases between them. The CDR3 length is 12 residues.

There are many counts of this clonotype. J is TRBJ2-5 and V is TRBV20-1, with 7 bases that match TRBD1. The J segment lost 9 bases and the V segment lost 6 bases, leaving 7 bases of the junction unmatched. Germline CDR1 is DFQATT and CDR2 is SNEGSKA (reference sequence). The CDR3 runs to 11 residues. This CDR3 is CSAIPQGAQYF. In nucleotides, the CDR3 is TGCAGTGCGATCCCGCAGGGGGCCCAGTACTTC.

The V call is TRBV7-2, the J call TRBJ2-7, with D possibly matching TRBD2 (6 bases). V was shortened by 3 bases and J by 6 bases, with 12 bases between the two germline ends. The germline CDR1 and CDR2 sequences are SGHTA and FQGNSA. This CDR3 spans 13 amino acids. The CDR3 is CASSFSGAGEQYF. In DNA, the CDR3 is TGTGCCAGCAGCTTTTCGGGAGCGGGCGAGCAGTACTTC.